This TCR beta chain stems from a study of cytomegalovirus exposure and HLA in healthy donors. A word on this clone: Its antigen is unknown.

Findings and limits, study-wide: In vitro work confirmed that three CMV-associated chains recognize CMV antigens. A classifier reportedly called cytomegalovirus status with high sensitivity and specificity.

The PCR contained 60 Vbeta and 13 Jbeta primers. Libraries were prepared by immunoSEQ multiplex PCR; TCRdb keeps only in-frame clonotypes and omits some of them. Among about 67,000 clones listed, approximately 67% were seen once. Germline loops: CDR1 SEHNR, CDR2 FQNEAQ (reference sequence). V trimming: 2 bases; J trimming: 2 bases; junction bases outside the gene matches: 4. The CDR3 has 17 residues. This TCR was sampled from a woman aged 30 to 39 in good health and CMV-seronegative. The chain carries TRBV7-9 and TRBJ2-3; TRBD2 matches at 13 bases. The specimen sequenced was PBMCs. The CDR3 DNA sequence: TGTGCCAGCAGCTTATCGGGACTAGCGGGGACCACAGATACGCAGTATTTT. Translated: CASSLSGLAGTTDTQYF.